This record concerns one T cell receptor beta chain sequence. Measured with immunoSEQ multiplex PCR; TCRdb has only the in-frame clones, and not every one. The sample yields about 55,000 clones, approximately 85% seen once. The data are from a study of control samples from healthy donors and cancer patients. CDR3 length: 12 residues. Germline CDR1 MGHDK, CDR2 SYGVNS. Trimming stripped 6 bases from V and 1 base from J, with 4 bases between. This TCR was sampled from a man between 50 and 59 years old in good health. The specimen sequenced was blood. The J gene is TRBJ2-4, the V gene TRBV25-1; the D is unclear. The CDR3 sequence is CASRGAKNIQYF. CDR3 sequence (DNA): TGTGCCAGCAGGGGGGCCAAAAACATTCAGTACTTC.